Below are 5 T cell receptor beta chains sequenced from a single sample in a study of OX40 agonist ivuxolimab in advanced cancers. The assay was immunoSEQ multiplex PCR, and TCRdb's table has in-frame clones only and misses some. Of fewer than 50,000 clones listed, about 88% are singletons. The source was CD4+ or CD8+ T cells sorted from blood, collected in a trial of the OX40 agonist ivuxolimab. The receptors derive from an adult with an advanced solid tumor such as melanoma, head and neck, liver or kidney cancer.

CDR3: CASSEGLASQPQHF. The CDR3 DNA is TGTGCCAGCAGTGAAGGGTTGGCCAGTCAGCCCCAGCATTTT. The chain has TRBV2 and TRBJ1-5; no clear D. This CDR3 has 14 residues. V was trimmed by 1 base and J by 6 bases, leaving 10 bases between them. CDR1 is SNHLY and CDR2 is FYNNEI in the germline V gene.

J is TRBJ1-4 and V is TRBV6-1; tentatively, D is TRBD1 (6 bases). Trimming removed 2 bases from V and 3 bases from J, with 13 bases in between. The CDR3 spans 16 residues. CDR1 and CDR2 from the germline V gene are MNHNS and SASEGT. In DNA form, the CDR3 reads TGTGCCAGCAGTGAAACTGTGACAGGATCTAATGAAAAACTGTTTTTT. Protein product: CASSETVTGSNEKLFF.

The chain links TRBV7-6 to TRBJ2-2, with D possibly being TRBD1 (6 bases). With 0 bases removed from V and 4 bases from J, the gap between germline ends came to 6 bases. The CDR3 consists of 14 residues. CDR1 and CDR2 from the germline V gene are SGHVS and FNYEAQ. This chain's CDR3 is CASSLAGGTGELFF. CDR3 nucleotide sequence: TGTGCCAGCAGCTTAGCAGGGGGCACCGGGGAGCTGTTTTTT. The full variable domain, its missing parts supplied by reference TRBV7-6 and TRBJ2-2, is GAGVSQSPRYKVTKRGQDVALRCDPISGHVSLYWYRQALGQGPEFLTYFNYEAQQDKSGLPNDRFSAERPEGSISTLTIQRTEQRDSAMYRCASSLAGGTGELFFGEGSRLTVL.

V usage is TRBV13 and J usage is TRBJ1-1; D remains unclear. Germline V CDR1 and CDR2: PRHDT, FYEKMQ (reference sequence). V lost 1 base and J lost 1, with 4 bases in between. The CDR3 runs 13 residues. Here the CDR3 reads CASSLETNTEAFF. The CDR3 bases are TGTGCCAGCAGCTTAGAAACGAACACTGAAGCTTTCTTT.

The rearrangement links TRBV7-9 to TRBJ2-7; D not resolved. Deletions cut 5 bases from V and 2 bases from J, with 10 bases between. The CDR3 length is 13 residues. CDR1 and CDR2 from the germline V gene are SEHNR and FQNEAQ (reference sequence). CDR3 loop: CASSLGSTYEQYF. The DNA for the CDR3 is TGTGCCAGCAGCCTGGGTTCAACCTACGAGCAGTACTTC.